Below, one T cell receptor beta chain is given with its context. There are a few counts of this clonotype. There is no known antigen for this receptor. An end of the junction differs from the germline gene, which may be a read error. From the germline V gene, CDR1 is SQVTM and CDR2 is ANQGSEA. Reading from cysteine to phenylalanine, the CDR3 counts 10 amino acids. Left in the record is the CDR3 DNA by itself, 30 bases read in frame from the first base. The sample comes from a study of tumor and adjacent non-tumor tissue in lung cancer (dated by TCRdb to the late 2010s). Looking at the study overall: By cancer type, the cohort comprised around 11 adenocarcinoma patients, 2 squamous cell carcinoma patients and 1 small cell lung cancer patient. Ages among the roughly 15 patients ranged from about 30 to 80 years, there were roughly ten men and 5 women, and disease was at TNM stage I to III. Sequencing produced 130 million or so productive TCRbeta reads in total, an average of approximately 4 million reads per sample. Bulk TCRbeta repertoires were compared between lung tumor tissue and matched distant non-tumor lung tissue obtained from around 16 lung cancer patients. Fewer than 35 paired specimens, one tumor and one normal lung sample per patient, were profiled by TCRbeta CDR3 sequencing. Overall results and qualifications from the work: Because peripheral blood was not sequenced, the blood TCRbeta repertoires of the lung cancer patients in the study went unexamined. Neither the sequencing platform nor unique molecular identifiers are mentioned in the methods. Tumor tissue showed significantly higher TCR diversity (inverse Simpson) than normal lung tissue, at roughly 430 vs 170 (P = 0.0075, Mann-Whitney U test). With only approximately 16 patients in the cohort, the authors noted that larger samples and more detailed clinical data are needed. In normal lung, the top 100 clones accounted for a significantly larger cumulative share of the repertoire than in tumor tissue. TCR diversity was significantly higher in younger patients, and greater tumor TCR diversity was associated with shorter overall survival and shorter disease-free survival.

RNA was extracted from bulk unsorted tissue and checked for quality with a NanoDrop ND-1000 and an Agilent 2100. Donors were newly diagnosed lung cancer patients admitted for thoracic surgery in China between August and November 2014, without prior chemotherapy. The study excluded patients who had received radiotherapy or chemotherapy before or who had another cancer at the same time. Pieces of surgical tissue measuring about 1-2 cm3 were kept in RNAlater solution and stored at -80 degrees C until use. The library came from multiplex PCR. Instrument on record: Illumina HiSeq 2500. TCRbeta libraries were constructed through three rounds of nested PCR with primers (Table S4) according to protocols modified from ARM-PCR. Before sequencing, PCR products of 200-500 bp were excised from the gel and purified with the QIAquick gel extraction kit. In the authors' own workflow: Reads were cleaned using Trimmomatic, were merged into complete CDR3 sequences using FLASH, and were assigned to V(D)J germline segments using MiTCR. Clonal diversity was computed as the inverse Simpson's index with VDJtools. In-frame sequences lacking a premature stop codon were counted as productive reads. Through fastp at Q25 and MiXCR, TCRdb rebuilt clones from the public reads, retaining in-frame beta chains. Entries that share a CDR3 protein sequence are merged under the most common genes and DNA. What appears here as the V and J calls and clone size reflects TCRdb's work, not the paper's. For this sample the table gives fewer than 120,000 distinct CDR3 sequences, of which about 80% were detected only once. 22% of the sample is in the top ten clones.

This receptor was obtained from a man aged 65 to 79 with non-small cell lung cancer. Here the chain combines TRBV29-1 and TRBJ2-7; the best D guess is TRBD2, with 6 bases matching. Material: lung tumor tissue. The DNA sequence reads TGCAGTGCCGGGAGCTACGAGCACTACTTC. The resulting protein is CSAGSYEHYF.